Listed here are 30 T cell receptor beta chains from one sample, sequenced in a study of blood T cell repertoires in COVID-19 (dated by TCRdb to the early 2020s). Receptors were amplified or captured by the immunoSEQ multiplex PCR assay. TCRdb's version of the immuneACCESS table is confined to in-frame rearrangements and falls short of the full clone set. An unresolved V gene accounts for under half of the shortfall where checked; the remainder is of unknown origin. This sample holds roughly 200,000 clones; under 90% were observed only once. The biggest ten clones account for about a fifth of the sample. Sequenced material: peripheral blood. Source of these receptors: a human donor in a cohort sampled during active COVID-19.

V gene TRBV10-3 combines with J gene TRBJ1-1; 7 nucleotides align to TRBD1. This CDR3 is 15 amino acids long. J gave up 0 bases and V 3 bases, and 4 bases lay outside the gene matches. In germline, CDR1 is ENHRY, CDR2 SYGVKD. CDR3 amino acids: CAISDPGQLNTEAFF. The CDR3, as DNA: TGTGCCATCAGTGACCCGGGACAGTTGAACACTGAAGCTTTCTTT.

The J gene is TRBJ2-1, the V gene TRBV7-7; maybe TRBD2 (6 bases). The germline gives CDR1 SSHAT, CDR2 FNYEAQ (reference sequence). The CDR3 has 17 amino acids. CDR3 residues: CATKLKTGTHTYNEQFF. The CDR3 DNA reads as TGTGCTACCAAACTTAAAACGGGGACTCATACCTACAATGAGCAGTTCTTC.

This clone was observed many times. This chain joins TRBV27 and TRBJ2-5; TRBD2 might be the D (5 bases). Trimming stripped 4 bases from V and 2 bases from J, with 8 bases between. This CDR3 comprises 13 residues. Looked up from germline, CDR1 is MNHEY and CDR2 is SMNVEV (reference sequence). This CDR3 is CASSYGIQETQYF. CDR3 in DNA: TGTGCCAGCAGTTACGGGATTCAAGAGACCCAGTACTTC.

This chain connects TRBV5-4 to TRBJ1-1; TRBD1 matches at 7 bases. Trimming cost V 0 bases and J 2 bases; bases outside gene matches: 4. The CDR3 length is 15 residues. Germline V gene data show CDR1 as SGHNT and CDR2 as YYREEE (reference sequence). CDR3 loop: CASSLGGTANTEAFF. CDR3 coding DNA: TGTGCCAGCAGCTTGGGGGGGACAGCTAACACTGAAGCTTTCTTT.

This clone was detected a few times. This rearrangement joins TRBV19 to TRBJ1-5; 9 bases are shared with TRBD1. V dropped 4 bases and J dropped 6; count of bases not matched to a gene: 10. CDR1 and CDR2 (germline): LNHDA, SQIVND (reference sequence). The CDR3 consists of 16 residues. The CDR3 loop is CASSTGKDRGGQPQHF. DNA of the CDR3: TGTGCCAGTAGTACGGGAAAGGACAGGGGTGGTCAGCCCCAGCATTTT.

Details on this clone: A much larger clone differs from this one at a single base, so this may be a read error. The V and J genes are TRBV3-1 (or the pseudogene TRBV3-2) and TRBJ1-1, with TRBD1 matching over 7 bases. Germline CDR1 is LGHDT and CDR2 is YNNKEL (reference sequence). This CDR3 is 14 amino acids long. With 4 bases clipped from V and 1 base from J, the junction kept 3 bases outside the gene matches. The CDR3 nucleotides are TGTGCCAGCAGCCGACAGGGTGAGAACACTGAAGCTTTCTTT. As protein: CASSRQGENTEAFF.

This clone was counted once. V and J are TRBV7-9 and TRBJ2-7; tentative D call: TRBD2 (7 bases). The germline V and J ends were trimmed by 3 bases and 1 base, with 10 bases remaining between them. Germline lookup yields CDR1 SEHNR and CDR2 FQNEAQ (reference sequence). The CDR3 extends over 14 amino acids. The CDR3 loop reads CASSLGGGSYEQYF. For the CDR3, the DNA is TGTGCCAGCAGCTTGGGAGGGGGATCCTACGAGCAGTACTTC.

This clone was seen only once. The chain joins TRBV19 to TRBJ2-3; D unresolved. Deletions cut 5 bases from V and 1 base from J, with 7 bases between. Germline V gene lookup returns CDR1 LNHDA and CDR2 SQIVND (reference sequence). The CDR3 contains 13 residues. The CDR3 DNA reads as TGTGCCAGTAGTTCCTTAGGCACAGATACGCAGTATTTT. It specifies CASSSLGTDTQYF.

This chain uses TRBV19 with TRBJ1-4; no firm D call. This CDR3 region has 14 residues. V lost 7 bases and J 7 bases, leaving 16 bases between the germline ends. Per the germline V gene, CDR1 is LNHDA and CDR2 is SQIVND (reference sequence). This CDR3 reads CASTSGRSGEKLFF. The CDR3 region has the DNA TGTGCCAGTACCAGCGGGCGCTCCGGTGAAAAACTGTTTTTT.

This sequence joins TRBV19 and TRBJ2-3, with TRBD2 as a possible D gene (6 bases). Trimming removed 1 base from V and 0 bases from J, with 11 bases in between. Germline loops: CDR1 LNHDA, CDR2 SQIVND (reference sequence). This CDR3 has 16 residues. The CDR3 DNA reads as TGTGCCAGTAGTATAGGAGGTAGCGGCAGCACAGATACGCAGTATTTT. This codes for CASSIGGSGSTDTQYF.

The V and J genes are TRBV19 and TRBJ1-4; TRBD1 matches at 10 bases. There are 18 residues in the CDR3. V was pared by 5 bases and J by 2 bases, with 11 bases of the junction left unmatched. Germline V CDR1 and CDR2: LNHDA, SQIVND (reference sequence). CDR3 nucleotide sequence: TGTGCCAGTAGTTCCACCGGGACAGGGGTAGGGACTAATGAAAAACTGTTTTTT. This translates into CASSSTGTGVGTNEKLFF.

This chain connects TRBV6-1 to TRBJ1-1, with D possibly matching TRBD1 (6 bases). The germline gives CDR1 MNHNS, CDR2 SASEGT. This CDR3 comprises 12 residues. Trimming stripped 3 bases from V and 11 bases from J, with 13 bases between. DNA for the CDR3: TGTGCCAGCAGTGAGAACAGGGTCGAGGCTTTCTTT. It yields the protein CASSENRVEAFF.

CDR3 sequence: CASSEPTGLYEQYV. Here the CDR3 DNA reads TGTGCCAGCAGTGAACCGACTGGACTCTACGAGCAGTACGTC. The chain uses TRBV6-1 and TRBJ2-7; tentatively, D is TRBD2 (5 bases). V was trimmed by 2 bases and J by 3 bases, leaving 11 bases between them. This CDR3 contains 14 residues. Germline CDR1 is MNHNS and CDR2 is SASEGT.

This clone turned up a few times. V and J are TRBV7-6 and TRBJ2-3, with D perhaps TRBD1 (5 bases). The V gene's germline CDR1 is SGHVS and CDR2 FNYEAQ. This CDR3 comprises 16 residues. Trimming left V 2 bases short and J 5 bases short, with 17 bases between. The DNA of the CDR3 is TGTGCCAGCAGCTTACTGACAGCCCAGATCGGAGATACGCAGTATTTT. Translating it yields CASSLLTAQIGDTQYF.

The CDR3, as DNA: TGTGCCAGCAGCCCCTCTAGGGGGTTTTATTCACCCCTCCACTTT. Translation gives CASSPSRGFYSPLHF. The V call is TRBV9, the J call TRBJ1-6; the D gene is possibly TRBD1 (6 bases). Germline lookup yields CDR1 SGDLS and CDR2 YYNGEE. The CDR3 covers 15 residues. V was pared by 4 bases and J by 8 bases, with 16 bases between.

The chain combines TRBV3-1 (or the pseudogene TRBV3-2) with TRBJ2-7, with 10 bases aligning to TRBD2. The CDR3 sequence is 15 residues long. CDR1 and CDR2 from the germline V gene are LGHDT and YNNKEL (reference sequence). The trim removed 1 base at V and 3 bases at J, leaving 3 bases unmatched. In nucleotides, the CDR3 is TGTGCCAGCAGCCAAGTGTCTAGCGGGAGCTACGAGCAGTACTTC. Translating gives CASSQVSSGSYEQYF.

The chain joins TRBV6-5 to TRBJ1-1; D is unclear. Trimming removed 8 bases at V and 0 bases at J, with 16 bases between. The CDR3 covers 15 residues. Germline V gene lookup returns CDR1 MNHEY and CDR2 SVGAGI. The CDR3 spells CASYTGSGLNTEAFF. For the CDR3, the DNA is TGTGCCAGCTATACGGGGTCGGGGTTGAACACTGAAGCTTTCTTT.

This clone was counted once. The chain has TRBV7-9 and TRBJ2-1; D is possibly TRBD2 (7 bases). Germline CDR1 is SEHNR and CDR2 is FQNEAQ (reference sequence). The CDR3 sequence is 16 residues long. The V gene lost 2 bases and the J gene lost 3 bases, with 14 bases spanning the gap. The CDR3 loop reads CASSLWTGGDYNEQFF. The CDR3 coding sequence is TGTGCCAGCAGCTTATGGACGGGGGGCGACTACAATGAGCAGTTCTTC.

V gene TRBV28 combines with J gene TRBJ2-2, with a tentative D call TRBD1 (6 bases). V lost 8 bases to trimming and J lost 4 bases, with 14 bases between them. Germline V CDR1 and CDR2: MDHEN, SYDVKM. The CDR3 contains 14 residues. CDR3 region: CASLRRGGTGELFF. CDR3 bases: TGTGCCAGCCTAAGACGAGGGGGCACCGGGGAGCTGTTTTTT.

The gene calls are TRBV7-8 and TRBJ1-2; a weak D match, TRBD1 (6 bases). Deletions cut 5 bases from V and 8 bases from J, with 15 bases between. The CDR3 consists of 13 residues. From germline, CDR1 is SGHVS and CDR2 FQNEAQ. The CDR3 sequence: CASSHTGFRGYTF. The CDR3 DNA reads TGTGCCAGCAGCCATACAGGGTTCCGGGGCTACACCTTC.

This clone was seen a single time. The chain links TRBV6-5 to TRBJ1-4; D is unresolved. Germline CDR1 is MNHEY and CDR2 is SVGAGI. This CDR3 spans 14 amino acids. V was shortened by 6 bases and J by 5 bases, with 13 bases between the two germline ends. The CDR3 nucleotides read TGTGCCAGCAGCTCGGTCTGGGCAAATGAAAAACTGTTTTTT. The encoded protein is CASSSVWANEKLFF.

The chain couples TRBV3-1 (or the pseudogene TRBV3-2) to TRBJ1-3; D remains ambiguous. The CDR3 is 16 residues long. The V end lost 4 bases, the J end lost 1 base, and 14 bases lay between the germline ends. The germline CDR1 and CDR2 sequences are LGHDT and YNNKEL (reference sequence). CDR3 in amino acids: CASSPHGTLSGNTIYF. CDR3 coding DNA: TGTGCCAGCAGCCCGCATGGTACTCTTTCTGGAAACACCATATATTTT.

The J gene is TRBJ2-5, the V gene TRBV6-6; the D gene is possibly TRBD2 (6 bases). The ends were cut back, 2 bases at V and 5 bases at J, with 18 bases in the middle. Germline V CDR1 and CDR2: MNHNY, SVGAGI (reference sequence). This CDR3 comprises 16 residues. CDR3 loop: CASSYPGLQARETQYF. DNA for the CDR3: TGTGCCAGCAGTTACCCGGGACTCCAGGCCAGGGAGACCCAGTACTTC.

V gene TRBV6-5 combines with J gene TRBJ1-2; TRBD1 agrees at 7 bases. The CDR3 is 12 amino acids. V lost 5 bases and J lost 6; bases outside the gene matches: 3. Germline V CDR1 and CDR2: MNHEY, SVGAGI. CDR3 residues: CASSRGQNGYTF. For the CDR3, the DNA is TGTGCCAGCAGTAGGGGGCAGAATGGCTACACCTTC.

The chain is built from TRBV3-1 (or the pseudogene TRBV3-2) and TRBJ1-1, with 8 bases fitting TRBD1. The CDR3 has 17 residues. Unmatched junction bases numbered 11, after V lost 5 bases and J lost 0 bases. The germline CDR1 and CDR2 sequences are LGHDT and YNNKEL (reference sequence). Here the CDR3 DNA reads TGTGCCAGCAGCTCACTCAGCTCAGGGGGCTTGAACACTGAAGCTTTCTTT. Translation: CASSSLSSGGLNTEAFF.

The chain combines TRBV4-1 with TRBJ1-5; weak D call: TRBD1 (5 bases). The ends were cut back, 1 base at V and 2 bases at J, with 12 bases in the middle. The CDR3 has 16 residues. Germline values: CDR1 MGHRA, CDR2 YSYEKL. The CDR3 DNA is TGCGCCAGCAGCCAAGTTGGGGGAGGGGGCAATCAGCCCCAGCATTTT. Protein: CASSQVGGGGNQPQHF.

This clone was found once. The genes are TRBV4-2 and TRBJ1-3; D ambiguous. The germline CDR1 and CDR2 sequences are LGHNA and YNFKEQ. The CDR3 contains 16 residues. V was shortened by 1 base and J by 0 bases, with 10 bases between the two germline ends. The CDR3 bases are TGTGCCAGCAGCCAAGCGGTCTCTTACTCTGGAAACACCATATATTTT. Amino acid sequence: CASSQAVSYSGNTIYF.

The J gene is TRBJ1-1, the V gene TRBV5-1, with a tentative D call TRBD1 (5 bases). V lost 0 bases, J lost 8 bases, and 17 bases lay in between. This CDR3 has 15 amino acids. Germline CDR1 reads SGHRS; CDR2 reads YFSETQ. The CDR3 region is CASSLVWGSGQEAFF. The CDR3 DNA reads TGCGCCAGCAGCTTGGTATGGGGCTCCGGACAAGAAGCTTTCTTT.

V gene TRBV19 combines with J gene TRBJ1-3; D remains ambiguous. With 3 bases removed from V and 2 bases from J, the gap between germline ends came to 8 bases. CDR3 size: 14 residues. The germline CDR1 and CDR2 sequences are LNHDA and SQIVND (reference sequence). The CDR3: CASSIARTGNTIYF. The CDR3 DNA sequence: TGTGCCAGTAGTATCGCCAGGACTGGAAACACCATATATTTT.

The chain links TRBV2 to TRBJ1-1, with D possibly matching TRBD1 (5 bases). This CDR3 comprises 15 residues. Trimming removed 0 bases from V and 0 bases from J, with 8 bases in between. Germline CDR1 is SNHLY and CDR2 is FYNNEI. CDR3 residues: CASSEAVTVNTEAFF. CDR3 DNA: TGTGCCAGCAGTGAAGCGGTGACAGTGAACACTGAAGCTTTCTTT.